This TCR beta chain derives from a study of OX40 agonist ivuxolimab in advanced cancers. Study-level findings and limits: More expanded clones were seen, on average, in CD8+ T cells than in CD4+.

Clones were sequenced by immunoSEQ multiplex PCR, and TCRdb holds only the in-frame ones, with some missing. Counted here are approximately 81,000 clones, around 93% occurring once; the ten biggest clones make up 13% to 15%. On cycle 4 day 1 and cycle 7 day 1, as well as at baseline, blood was sampled. In regard to this clone: What it binds is not known.

This CDR3 is built from 12 residues. V was cut by 7 bases and J by 4 bases, with 10 bases left in between. In germline, CDR1 is MGHDK, CDR2 SYGVNS. The genes are TRBV25-1 and TRBJ1-1; the D is unclear. The sequenced sample was CD4+ or CD8+ T cells sorted from blood, obtained in a trial of the OX40 agonist ivuxolimab. The receptor's source is an adult with an advanced solid tumor such as melanoma, head and neck, liver or kidney cancer. The CDR3 here is CASKRDTTEAFF. In DNA form, the CDR3 reads TGTGCCAGCAAGAGGGATACCACTGAAGCTTTCTTT.